This T cell receptor beta chain was captured by sequencing in a study of T cell repertoires in cytomegalovirus infection. About the study: Public TCR beta signatures indicated both CMV infection and matching HLA type. Findings of the study overall: Ex vivo, HLA-C-restricted CMV-specific TCR beta clonotypes prevailed over the rest of the response. CMV carriers with the relevant HLA were identified by cumulative public TCR beta family frequency.

One entry per CDR3 protein, called by TCRdb with MiXCR from the reads. The sample shows about 140,000 distinct CDR3 sequences, under 8% of them seen only once. This clonotype was detected many times. Its antigen is still unknown. This CDR3 comprises 14 residues. V was shortened by 7 bases and J by 4 bases, with 13 bases between the two germline ends. CDR1 is MDHEN, CDR2 SYDVKM, per germline. The TCR originated in a human donor in good health (CMV status not recorded). Some clones in this sample may be carry-over from other donors' samples. The rearrangement uses TRBV28 and TRBJ2-2; D possibly corresponds to TRBD2 (7 bases). Sequenced input: PBMCs. The CDR3 DNA is TGTGCCAGCACCTTAGGGGGGGGCACCGGGGAGCTGTTTTTT. It is translated as CASTLGGGTGELFF.